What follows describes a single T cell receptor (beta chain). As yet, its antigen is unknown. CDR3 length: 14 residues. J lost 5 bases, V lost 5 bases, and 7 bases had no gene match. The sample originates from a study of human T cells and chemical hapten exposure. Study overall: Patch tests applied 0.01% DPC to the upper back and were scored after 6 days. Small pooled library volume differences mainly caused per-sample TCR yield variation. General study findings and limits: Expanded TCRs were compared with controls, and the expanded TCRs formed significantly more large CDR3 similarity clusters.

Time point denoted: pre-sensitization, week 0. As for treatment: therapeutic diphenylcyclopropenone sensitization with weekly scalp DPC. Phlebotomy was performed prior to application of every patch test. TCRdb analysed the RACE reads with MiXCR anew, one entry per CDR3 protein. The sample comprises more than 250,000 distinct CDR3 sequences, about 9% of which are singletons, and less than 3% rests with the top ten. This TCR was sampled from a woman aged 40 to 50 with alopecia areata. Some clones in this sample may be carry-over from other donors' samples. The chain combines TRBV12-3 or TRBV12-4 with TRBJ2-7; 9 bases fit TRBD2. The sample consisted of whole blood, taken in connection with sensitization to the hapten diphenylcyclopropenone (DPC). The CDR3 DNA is TGTGCCAGCAGTCCGTCGGGACTAGCCGACGAGCAGTACTTC. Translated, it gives CASSPSGLADEQYF.